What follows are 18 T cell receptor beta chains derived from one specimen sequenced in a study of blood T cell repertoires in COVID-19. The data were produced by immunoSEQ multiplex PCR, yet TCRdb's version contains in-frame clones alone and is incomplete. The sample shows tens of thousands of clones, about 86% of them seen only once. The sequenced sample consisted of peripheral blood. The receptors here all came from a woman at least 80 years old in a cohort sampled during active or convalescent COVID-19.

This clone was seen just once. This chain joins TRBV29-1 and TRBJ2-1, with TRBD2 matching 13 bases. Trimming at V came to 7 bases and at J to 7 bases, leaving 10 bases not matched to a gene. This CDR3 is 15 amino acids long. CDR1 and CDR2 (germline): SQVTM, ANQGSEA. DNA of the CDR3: TGCAGCGGGACGGCGACTAGCGGGAGGTTGAATGAGCAGTTCTTC. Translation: CSGTATSGRLNEQFF.

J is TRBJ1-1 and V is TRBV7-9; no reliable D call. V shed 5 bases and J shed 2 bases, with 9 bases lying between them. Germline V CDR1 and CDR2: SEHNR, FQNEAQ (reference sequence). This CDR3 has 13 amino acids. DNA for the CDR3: TGTGCCAGCAGCCATACAAAAAACACTGAAGCTTTCTTT. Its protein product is CASSHTKNTEAFF.

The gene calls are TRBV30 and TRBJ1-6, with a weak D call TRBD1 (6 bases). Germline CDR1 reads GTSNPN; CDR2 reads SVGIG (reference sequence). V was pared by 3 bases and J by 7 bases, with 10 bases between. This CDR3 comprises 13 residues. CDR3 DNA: TGTGCCTGGAGGGGTCAGGGGAATTCACCCCTCCACTTT. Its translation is CAWRGQGNSPLHF.

The CDR3 DNA reads TGTGCCAGCAGCTTGGCGGTTAACTCTTTGCGGACCCAGTACTTC. Translated: CASSLAVNSLRTQYF. The chain couples TRBV5-6 to TRBJ2-5; no firm D call. The CDR3 spans 15 residues. Germline-derived CDR1 and CDR2 are SGHDT and YYEEEE. Trimming removed 0 bases at V and 7 bases at J, with 16 bases between.

The DNA for the CDR3 is TGTGCCAGCAGCGGACTAGCGGGAGGGGGAAATGAGCAGTTCTTC. Protein product: CASSGLAGGGNEQFF. The rearrangement uses TRBV6-5 and TRBJ2-1, with TRBD2 identical over 15 bases. With V trimmed by 6 bases and J by 7 bases, 4 bases remained unmatched. The CDR3 has 15 residues. From germline, CDR1 is MNHEY and CDR2 SVGAGI.

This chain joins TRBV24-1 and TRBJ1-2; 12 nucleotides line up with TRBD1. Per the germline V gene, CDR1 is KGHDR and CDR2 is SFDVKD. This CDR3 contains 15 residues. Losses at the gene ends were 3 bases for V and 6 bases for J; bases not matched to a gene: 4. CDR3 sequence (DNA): TGTGCCACCAGTGATGGGGGACAGGGGGCCAATGGCTACACCTTC. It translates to CATSDGGQGANGYTF.

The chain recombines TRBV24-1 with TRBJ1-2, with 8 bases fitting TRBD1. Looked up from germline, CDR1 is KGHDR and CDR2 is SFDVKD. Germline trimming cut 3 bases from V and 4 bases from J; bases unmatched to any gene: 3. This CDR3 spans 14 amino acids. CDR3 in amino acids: CATSDLDRAYGYTF. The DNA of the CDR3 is TGTGCCACCAGTGATCTGGACAGGGCCTATGGCTACACCTTC.

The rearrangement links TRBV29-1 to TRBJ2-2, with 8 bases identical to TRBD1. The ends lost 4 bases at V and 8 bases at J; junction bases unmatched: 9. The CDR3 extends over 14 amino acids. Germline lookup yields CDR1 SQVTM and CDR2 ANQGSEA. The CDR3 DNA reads TGCAGCGTTGGGCAGGGGGCAGTGGGTGGGGAGCTGTTTTTT. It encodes CSVGQGAVGGELFF.

For the CDR3, the DNA is TGTGCCAGCAGCCCCAGGGGGAACACTGAAGCTTTCTTT. The encoded protein is CASSPRGNTEAFF. The chain couples TRBV7-3 to TRBJ1-1, with a weak D call TRBD1 (6 bases). The CDR3 runs to 13 residues. V was shortened by 5 bases and J by 1 base, with 8 bases between the two germline ends. Germline CDR1 and CDR2: SGHTA and FQGTGA. Full variable domain (missing parts from reference TRBV7-3 and TRBJ1-1): GAGVSQTPSNKVTEKGKYVELRCDPISGHTALYWYRQSLGQGPEFLIYFQGTGAADDSGLPNDRFFAVRPEGSVSTLKIQRTERGDSAVYLCASSPRGNTEAFFGQGTRLTVV.

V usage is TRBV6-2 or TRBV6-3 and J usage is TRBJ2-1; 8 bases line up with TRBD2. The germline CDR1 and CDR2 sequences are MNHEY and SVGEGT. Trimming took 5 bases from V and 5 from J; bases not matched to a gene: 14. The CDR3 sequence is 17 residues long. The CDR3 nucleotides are TGTGCCAGCAGTCGCTCGCCTCGGGCGGGAGGTCACAATGAGCAGTTCTTC. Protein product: CASSRSPRAGGHNEQFF.

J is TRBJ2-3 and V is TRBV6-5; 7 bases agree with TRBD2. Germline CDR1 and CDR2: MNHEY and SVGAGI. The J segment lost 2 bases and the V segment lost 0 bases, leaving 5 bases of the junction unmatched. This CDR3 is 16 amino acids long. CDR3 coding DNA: TGTGCCAGCAGTTACTCGAACGCGGGAGCCACAGATACGCAGTATTTT. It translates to CASSYSNAGATDTQYF.

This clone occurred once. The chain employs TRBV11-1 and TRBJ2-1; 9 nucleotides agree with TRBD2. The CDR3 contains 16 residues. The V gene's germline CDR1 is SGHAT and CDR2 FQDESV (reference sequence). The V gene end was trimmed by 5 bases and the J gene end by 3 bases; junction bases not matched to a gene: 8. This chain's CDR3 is CASSPVSGGIYNEQFF. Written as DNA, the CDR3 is TGTGCCAGCAGCCCGGTCAGCGGGGGGATCTACAATGAGCAGTTCTTC. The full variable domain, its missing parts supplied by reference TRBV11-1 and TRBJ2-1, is EAEVAQSPRYKITEKSQAVAFWCDPISGHATLYWYRQILGQGPELLVQFQDESVVDDSQLPKDRFSAERLKGVDSTLKIQPAELGDSAMYLCASSPVSGGIYNEQFFGPGTRLTVL.

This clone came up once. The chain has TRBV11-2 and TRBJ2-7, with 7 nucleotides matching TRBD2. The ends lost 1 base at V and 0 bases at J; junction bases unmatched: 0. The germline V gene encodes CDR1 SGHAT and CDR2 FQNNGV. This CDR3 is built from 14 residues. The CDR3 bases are TGTGCCAGCAGCTTAGGGGGGGGCTCCTACGAGCAGTACGTC. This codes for CASSLGGGSYEQYV.

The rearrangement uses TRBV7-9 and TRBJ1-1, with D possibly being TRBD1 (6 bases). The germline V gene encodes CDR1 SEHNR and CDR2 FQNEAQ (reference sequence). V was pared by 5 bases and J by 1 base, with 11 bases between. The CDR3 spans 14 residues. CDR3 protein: CASSETGANTEAFF. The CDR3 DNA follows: TGTGCCAGCAGCGAGACAGGCGCGAACACTGAAGCTTTCTTT.

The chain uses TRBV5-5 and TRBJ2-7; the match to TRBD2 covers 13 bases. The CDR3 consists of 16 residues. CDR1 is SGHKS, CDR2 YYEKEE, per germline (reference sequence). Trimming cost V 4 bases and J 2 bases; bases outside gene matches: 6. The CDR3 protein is CASSARLAGGTYEQYF. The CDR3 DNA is TGTGCCAGCAGCGCCCGACTAGCGGGAGGAACCTACGAGCAGTACTTC. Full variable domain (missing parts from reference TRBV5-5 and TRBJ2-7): DAGVTQSPTHLIKTRGQQVTLRCSPISGHKSVSWYQQVLGQGPQFIFQYYEKEERGRGNFPDRFSARQFPNYSSELNVNALLLGDSALYLCASSARLAGGTYEQYFGPGTRLTVT.

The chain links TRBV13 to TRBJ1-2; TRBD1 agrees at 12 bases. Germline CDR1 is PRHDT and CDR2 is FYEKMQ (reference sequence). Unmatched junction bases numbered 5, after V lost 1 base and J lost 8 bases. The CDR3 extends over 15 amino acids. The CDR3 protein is CASSLAGDRGRGYTF. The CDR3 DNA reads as TGTGCCAGCAGCTTAGCCGGGGACAGGGGGCGAGGCTACACCTTC.

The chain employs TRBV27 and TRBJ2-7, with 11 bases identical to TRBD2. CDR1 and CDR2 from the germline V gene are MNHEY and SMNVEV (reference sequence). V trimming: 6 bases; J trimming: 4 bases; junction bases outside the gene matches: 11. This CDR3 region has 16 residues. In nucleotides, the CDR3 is TGTGCCAGCAGGACCACTAGCGGGAGTAGGGAGTACGAGCAGTACTTC. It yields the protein CASRTTSGSREYEQYF.

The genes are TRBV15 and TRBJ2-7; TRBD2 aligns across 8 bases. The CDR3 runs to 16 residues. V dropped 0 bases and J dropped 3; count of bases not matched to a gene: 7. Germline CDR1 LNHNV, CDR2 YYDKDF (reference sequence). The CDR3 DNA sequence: TGTGCCACCAGCAGAGATGGAGGGCTAGCGGGCTACGAGCAGTACTTC. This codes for CATSRDGGLAGYEQYF.